Shown below are 15 T cell receptor beta chains from a single sample sequenced in a study of blood T cell repertoires in COVID-19. Here immunoSEQ multiplex PCR was the method, and the copy in TCRdb shows in-frame clones only, minus some. The sample holds 130,000 to 150,000 clones, approximately 83% seen once. Sequences were obtained from peripheral blood. All receptors derive from a woman aged 55-70 years with COVID-19, enrolled during active disease.

This clone was seen a single time. The chain has TRBV7-8 and TRBJ2-1; 8 bases agree with TRBD2. CDR1 is SGHVS and CDR2 is FQNEAQ in the germline V gene. The CDR3 runs 13 residues. The junction had 5 bases not matched to a gene; V was cut back by 5 bases and J by 8 bases. As DNA, the CDR3 is TGTGCCAGCAGCGAGGGGACTAGATATGAGCAGTTCTTC. This sequence encodes CASSEGTRYEQFF.

J is TRBJ1-1 and V is TRBV29-1, with D perhaps matching TRBD1 (6 bases). The CDR3 covers 13 residues. V lost 6 bases, J lost 5 bases, and 16 bases lay in between. Germline V CDR1 and CDR2: SQVTM, ANQGSEA. Here the CDR3 DNA reads TGCAGCGTCAAGCAGGGAGGGGGGACTGAAGCTTTCTTT. Its translation is CSVKQGGGTEAFF.

The chain combines TRBV6-5 with TRBJ1-4; the D is unclear. The V end was cut by 6 bases, the J end by 4 bases, with 9 bases between. There are 13 residues in the CDR3. Germline CDR1 is MNHEY and CDR2 is SVGAGI. CDR3 coding DNA: TGTGCCAGCAGAGGAGGGAATAATGAAAAACTGTTTTTT. Its protein is CASRGGNNEKLFF.

J is TRBJ1-1 and V is TRBV13; 8 bases are a match to TRBD1. Looked up from germline, CDR1 is PRHDT and CDR2 is FYEKMQ (reference sequence). V lost 0 bases to trimming and J lost 6 bases; unmatched junction nucleotides: 12. The CDR3 loop spans 17 amino acids. Written as DNA, the CDR3 is TGTGCCAGCAGCTTAGGGCAGGGGGCCACAGGGTTACCTGAAGCTTTCTTT. It specifies CASSLGQGATGLPEAFF.

The V gene is TRBV10-2, the J gene TRBJ2-3, with 10 nucleotides matching TRBD2. The length of the CDR3 is 21 residues. After removal of 2 bases from V and 2 bases from J, the junction contained 19 bases not matched to a gene. CDR1 is WSHSY, CDR2 SAAADI, per germline. CDR3 region: CASSEPFRAISGGPVTDTQYF. CDR3 bases: TGCGCCAGCAGTGAGCCTTTCCGAGCAATTAGCGGGGGGCCGGTCACAGATACGCAGTATTTT.

The V and J genes are TRBV5-1 and TRBJ1-1, with unresolved D. The CDR3 contains 13 residues. V lost 0 bases to trimming and J lost 3 bases, with 6 bases between them. Per germline, CDR1 SGHRS and CDR2 YFSETQ. CDR3 loop: CASSLGTDTEAFF. The DNA of the CDR3 is TGCGCCAGCAGCTTGGGTACGGACACTGAAGCTTTCTTT.

This chain uses TRBV7-9 with TRBJ2-7; no firm D call. Germline CDR1 reads SEHNR; CDR2 reads FQNEAQ (reference sequence). This CDR3 is built from 16 residues. Trimming took off 2 bases at V and 2 bases at J, with 16 bases between the two ends. CDR3 residues: CASSLTPKEPPYEQYF. CDR3 in DNA: TGTGCCAGCAGCTTAACCCCCAAAGAGCCGCCCTACGAGCAGTACTTC.

The CDR3 DNA follows: TGTGCCAGCAGCTTTGGAGGGAAAGATACGCAGTATTTT. Protein product: CASSFGGKDTQYF. The chain has TRBV7-2 and TRBJ2-3; a weak D match, TRBD2 (6 bases). The V gene lost 3 bases and the J gene lost 5 bases, with 9 bases spanning the gap. Germline CDR1 reads SGHTA; CDR2 reads FQGNSA. CDR3 length: 13 amino acids. The whole variable domain, remainder taken from reference TRBV7-2 and TRBJ2-3, is GAGVSQSPSNKVTEKGKDVELRCDPISGHTALYWYRQSLGQGLEFLIYFQGNSAPDKSGLPSDRFSAERTGGSVSTLTIQRTQQEDSAVYLCASSFGGKDTQYFGPGTRLTVL.

The gene calls are TRBV4-1 and TRBJ2-1, with TRBD2 identical over 10 bases. Trimming removed 2 bases from V and 9 bases from J; junction bases left unmatched: 7. Germline V gives CDR1 MGHRA, CDR2 YSYEKL. This CDR3 comprises 15 residues. The CDR3 region is CASSQTSGVGREQFF. The CDR3, as DNA: TGCGCCAGCAGCCAAACTAGCGGGGTAGGCCGTGAGCAGTTCTTC.

This chain uses TRBV7-9 with TRBJ1-2; possible D gene TRBD1, 6 bases. V lost 1 base and J 1 base, leaving 19 bases between the germline ends. CDR3 length: 18 amino acids. Germline CDR1 reads SEHNR; CDR2 reads FQNEAQ (reference sequence). CDR3: CASSLVRVPGAVNYGYTF. The CDR3 region has the DNA TGTGCCAGCAGCTTAGTCCGAGTCCCAGGGGCCGTTAACTATGGCTACACCTTC.

The rearrangement uses TRBV20-1 and TRBJ2-1; the match to TRBD2 covers 8 bases. The junction had 1 base not matched to a gene; V was cut back by 6 bases and J by 6 bases. The length of the CDR3 is 11 residues. CDR1 and CDR2 from the germline V gene are DFQATT and SNEGSKA (reference sequence). CDR3 bases: TGCAGTGCCCGGGGGGGCAATGAGCAGTTCTTC. Its translation: CSARGGNEQFF.

J is TRBJ2-3 and V is TRBV10-1; TRBD1 is a possible D gene (6 bases). The CDR3 is 13 amino acids. Germline V gene data show CDR1 as WNHNN and CDR2 as SYGVQD (reference sequence). V lost 5 bases and J 1 base, leaving 7 bases between the germline ends. The CDR3 sequence is CASSPGGTDTQYF. DNA for the CDR3: TGCGCCAGCAGTCCAGGGGGCACAGATACGCAGTATTTT.

This chain's CDR3 is CASSYSGVSGTEAFF. CDR3 DNA: TGTGCCAGCAGTTATTCGGGGGTCTCAGGCACTGAAGCTTTCTTT. This chain uses TRBV6-5 with TRBJ1-1; a possible D gene is TRBD1 (5 bases). The germline CDR1 and CDR2 sequences are MNHEY and SVGAGI. This CDR3 spans 15 amino acids. V lost 3 bases, J lost 4 bases, and 15 bases lay in between.

The chain is built from TRBV7-2 and TRBJ2-1; 8 bases fit TRBD1. Germline V lookup: CDR1 SGHTA, CDR2 FQGNSA. The V gene end was trimmed by 1 base and the J gene end by 6 bases; junction bases not matched to a gene: 14. The CDR3 extends over 18 amino acids. CDR3 amino acids: CASSLEVRTGRMGNEQFF. CDR3 DNA sequence: TGTGCCAGCAGCTTAGAGGTCCGGACAGGGCGGATGGGCAATGAGCAGTTCTTC.

This chain joins TRBV6-5 and TRBJ1-1; TRBD1 agrees at 7 bases. The germline V gene has CDR1 MNHEY and CDR2 SVGAGI. The V gene end was trimmed by 6 bases and the J gene end by 5 bases; junction bases not matched to a gene: 12. The CDR3 contains 15 residues. The CDR3: CASRYHYRGFTEAFF. DNA of the CDR3: TGTGCCAGCAGGTATCATTACAGGGGATTTACTGAAGCTTTCTTT.